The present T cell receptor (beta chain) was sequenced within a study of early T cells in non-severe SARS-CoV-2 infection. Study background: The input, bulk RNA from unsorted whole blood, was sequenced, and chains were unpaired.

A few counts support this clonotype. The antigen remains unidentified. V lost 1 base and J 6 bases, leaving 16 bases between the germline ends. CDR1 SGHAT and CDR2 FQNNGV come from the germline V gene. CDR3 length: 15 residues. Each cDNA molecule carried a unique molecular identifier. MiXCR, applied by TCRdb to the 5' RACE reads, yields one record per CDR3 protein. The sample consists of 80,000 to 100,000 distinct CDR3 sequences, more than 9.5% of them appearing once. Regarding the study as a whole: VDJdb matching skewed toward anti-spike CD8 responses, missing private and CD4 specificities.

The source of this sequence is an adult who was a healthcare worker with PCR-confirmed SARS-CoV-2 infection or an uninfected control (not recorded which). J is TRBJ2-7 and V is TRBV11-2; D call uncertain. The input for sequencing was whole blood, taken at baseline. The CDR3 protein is CASSLAFRLGFEQYF. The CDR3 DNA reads TGTGCCAGCAGCTTAGCGTTCCGGCTTGGGTTCGAGCAGTACTTC.